Presented here are 30 T cell receptor beta chains from one specimen sequenced in a study of graft-versus-host responses after intestinal transplantation. Generated by immunoSEQ multiplex PCR, the TCRdb table keeps only in-frame clones and is missing some. Altogether roughly 97,000 clones are present, about 90% being singletons, with the ten largest covering around 0.96%. These receptors are not linked to any known antigen. Sample: unstimulated CD4+ T cells sorted from spleen or lymph node cells, taken before intestinal transplant. The receptors originated from a human donor who received an intestinal transplant.

J is TRBJ1-5 and V is TRBV19; maybe TRBD1 (5 bases). V lost 1 base, J lost 1 base, and 14 bases lay in between. The CDR3 runs 17 residues. The V gene's germline CDR1 is LNHDA and CDR2 SQIVND (reference sequence). CDR3 protein: CASSIGGRTLSNQPQHF. The CDR3 DNA follows: TGTGCCAGTAGTATAGGGGGACGGACCCTGAGCAATCAGCCCCAGCATTTT.

The chain is built from TRBV27 and TRBJ2-7; 12 bases match TRBD1. The germline CDR1 and CDR2 sequences are MNHEY and SMNVEV (reference sequence). There are 18 residues in the CDR3. V was clipped by 4 bases and J by 5 bases; unmatched bases: 15. CDR3: CASSSTPVWDRGPDEQYF. Here the CDR3 DNA reads TGTGCCAGCAGTTCTACACCCGTTTGGGACAGGGGGCCGGACGAGCAGTACTTC.

This chain connects TRBV19 to TRBJ2-1; 10 nucleotides match TRBD1. V lost 5 bases, J lost 7 bases, and 8 bases stayed unmatched. The germline CDR1 and CDR2 sequences are LNHDA and SQIVND (reference sequence). CDR3 size: 15 residues. For the CDR3, the DNA is TGTGCCAGTAGTGTAAGGGACAGGGGTTGGAATGAGCAGTTCTTC. Translating it yields CASSVRDRGWNEQFF.

This chain links TRBV14 with TRBJ2-1, with a possible D match to TRBD2 (6 bases). The CDR3 runs to 17 residues. V was clipped by 1 base and J by 0 bases, with 13 bases between them. In germline, CDR1 is SGHDN, CDR2 FVKESK. CDR3 in amino acids: CASSQGIKAGSYNEQFF. The CDR3 DNA sequence: TGTGCCAGCAGCCAAGGCATTAAAGCGGGCTCCTACAATGAGCAGTTCTTC.

This clone was observed a single time. The genes are TRBV6-1 and TRBJ1-2; D is unresolved. This CDR3 spans 13 amino acids. The germline V gene encodes CDR1 MNHNS and CDR2 SASEGT. The V gene lost 1 base and the J gene lost 2 bases, with 5 bases spanning the gap. The chain's CDR3 is CASSEGANYGYTF. The CDR3 coding sequence is TGTGCCAGCAGTGAAGGGGCAAACTATGGCTACACCTTC.

This sequence joins TRBV5-4 and TRBJ2-7; possible D gene TRBD2, 6 bases. Trimming took off 4 bases at V and 2 bases at J, with 16 bases between the two ends. CDR1 is SGHNT, CDR2 YYREEE, per germline (reference sequence). The CDR3 totals 15 residues. CDR3 loop: CASSRETPFTYEQYF. The CDR3 coding sequence is TGTGCCAGCAGCCGGGAGACTCCTTTCACCTACGAGCAGTACTTC.

This clone was observed once. The chain recombines TRBV18 with TRBJ2-1; 7 bases map to TRBD1. The CDR3 is made up of 14 amino acids. Looked up from germline, CDR1 is KGHSH and CDR2 is LQKENI. The J segment lost 7 bases and the V segment lost 1 base, leaving 4 bases of the junction unmatched. The CDR3: CASSPLTGLNEQFF. Written as DNA, the CDR3 is TGTGCCAGCTCACCACTGACAGGGTTGAATGAGCAGTTCTTC.

This clone was seen only once. The chain employs TRBV7-3 and TRBJ2-2; no clear D. V lost 5 bases to trimming and J lost 5 bases, with 12 bases between them. The CDR3 runs to 14 residues. Looked up from germline, CDR1 is SGHTA and CDR2 is FQGTGA. The CDR3 bases are TGTGCCAGCAGCCAAAGTCTGGGGACCGGGGAGCTGTTTTTT. Translation: CASSQSLGTGELFF.

The chain combines TRBV11-2 with TRBJ2-1; 11 bases match TRBD2. The germline V gene encodes CDR1 SGHAT and CDR2 FQNNGV. CDR3 length equals 17 residues. V lost 5 bases, J lost 0 bases, and 6 bases stayed unmatched. CDR3 coding DNA: TGTGCCAGCAGCCAGGGGACTAGCGGACCCTCCTACAATGAGCAGTTCTTC. The encoded protein is CASSQGTSGPSYNEQFF. The full variable domain, rest sourced from reference TRBV11-2 and TRBJ2-1, is EAGVAQSPRYKIIEKRQSVAFWCNPISGHATLYWYQQILGQGPKLLIQFQNNGVVDDSQLPKDRFSAERLKGVDSTLKIQPAKLEDSAVYLCASSQGTSGPSYNEQFFGPGTRLTVL.

Concerning this clone: A read error may produce the germline difference seen at one junction end. The CDR3: CASSLGLAGGSTGTQYF. CDR3 DNA sequence: TGCGCCAGCAGCTTAGGCCTAGCGGGAGGGAGCACAGGTACGCAGTATTTT. This chain joins TRBV5-1 and TRBJ2-3; 12 bases are a match to TRBD2. CDR3 length: 17 amino acids. The germline CDR1 and CDR2 sequences are SGHRS and YFSETQ.

The V call is TRBV2, the J call TRBJ2-2; 8 nucleotides match TRBD2. The V segment lost 8 bases and the J segment 4 bases; nucleotides outside the gene matches: 6. CDR1 SNHLY and CDR2 FYNNEI come from the germline V gene. The CDR3 extends over 14 amino acids. In DNA form, the CDR3 reads TGTGCCAGCTGTGGGACTAGGCCCACCGGGGAGCTGTTTTTT. Protein: CASCGTRPTGELFF.

J is TRBJ2-1 and V is TRBV11-2, with 9 bases aligning to TRBD2. Germline V gene data show CDR1 as SGHAT and CDR2 as FQNNGV. This CDR3 region has 17 residues. Trimming removed 5 bases from V and 0 bases from J; junction bases left unmatched: 8. The CDR3 DNA reads TGTGCCAGCAGCCCCCTAGCGGGGAGGAGCTCCTACAATGAGCAGTTCTTC. Its protein product is CASSPLAGRSSYNEQFF.

The gene calls are TRBV15 and TRBJ2-5; 7 bases fit TRBD2. Trimming at V came to 5 bases and at J to 4 bases, leaving 16 bases not matched to a gene. Germline CDR1 LNHNV, CDR2 YYDKDF (reference sequence). CDR3 length: 17 residues. The CDR3 reads CATSLRSVAGEGETQYF. CDR3 nucleotide sequence: TGTGCCACCAGCTTGAGATCCGTGGCGGGGGAAGGAGAGACCCAGTACTTC.

The chain joins TRBV9 to TRBJ2-3, with D possibly TRBD2 on 5 matching bases. The germline V gene encodes CDR1 SGDLS and CDR2 YYNGEE. The CDR3 contains 15 residues. Trimming cost V 0 bases and J 4 bases, with 12 bases left between them. The CDR3 DNA follows: TGTGCCAGCAGCGTAGTGGGAGCGAGGTCAGATACGCAGTATTTT. Translated, it gives CASSVVGARSDTQYF.

The CDR3 nucleotides read TGTGCCAGCAGCTCCGGGACAAGGAGTGAAAAACTGTTTTTT. Protein sequence: CASSSGTRSEKLFF. V gene TRBV4-2 combines with J gene TRBJ1-4; D might be TRBD1 (6 bases). There are 14 residues in the CDR3. CDR1 and CDR2 (germline): LGHNA, YNFKEQ. Trimming cost V 5 bases and J 7 bases, with 14 bases left between them.

This rearrangement joins TRBV10-1 to TRBJ2-1; 10 nucleotides match TRBD2. After removal of 0 bases from V and 9 bases from J, the junction contained 5 bases not matched to a gene. This CDR3 contains 15 residues. Germline values: CDR1 WNHNN, CDR2 SYGVQD (reference sequence). The CDR3 spells CASSESIAGGTEQFF. As DNA, the CDR3 is TGCGCCAGCAGTGAGTCGATAGCGGGAGGTACTGAGCAGTTCTTC.

The rearrangement links TRBV30 to TRBJ1-3, with D possibly being TRBD1 (5 bases). Between the trimmed V and J ends, which lost 1 base and 4 bases, there was a span of 11 bases. CDR3 length equals 14 residues. Germline V CDR1 and CDR2: GTSNPN, SVGIG (reference sequence). The CDR3: CAWSGKGQGNTIYF. The CDR3, as DNA: TGTGCCTGGAGTGGAAAGGGGCAAGGAAACACCATATATTTT.

This chain uses TRBV6-4 with TRBJ2-1, with D perhaps being TRBD1 or TRBD2 (5 bases each). This CDR3 has 15 amino acids. V dropped 6 bases and J dropped 5 bases, with 17 bases sitting between them. From germline, CDR1 is MRHNA and CDR2 SNTAGT. CDR3 nucleotides: TGTGCCAGCAGGCTCTCGGGACGCATGCACAATGAGCAGTTCTTC. It translates to CASRLSGRMHNEQFF.

The CDR3, as DNA: TGCGCCAGCAGCTTGAACGGGGGGCAGCGAGAGACCCAGTACTTC. Residues: CASSLNGGQRETQYF. The V gene is TRBV5-1, the J gene TRBJ2-5; maybe TRBD2 (7 bases). V gave up 1 base and J gave up 4 bases, with 14 bases separating them. Germline loops: CDR1 SGHRS, CDR2 YFSETQ. There are 15 residues in the CDR3.

The chain links TRBV9 to TRBJ2-1; TRBD2 might be the D (7 bases). With 3 bases removed from V and 10 bases from J, the gap between germline ends came to 23 bases. The CDR3 loop spans 16 amino acids. Per germline, CDR1 SGDLS and CDR2 YYNGEE. Here the CDR3 DNA reads TGTGCCAGCAGCGCCGCCGCGGGGGCGGTGACGGGGGAGCAGTTCTTC. This gives the protein CASSAAAGAVTGEQFF.

CDR3 in DNA: TGTGCCAGTTCTGAACTAGCGCCCTACACAGATACGCAGTATTTT. This encodes CASSELAPYTDTQYF. The J gene is TRBJ2-3, the V gene TRBV6-1; 7 nucleotides agree with TRBD2. V was pared by 9 bases and J by 2 bases, with 11 bases of the junction left unmatched. CDR1 is MNHNS, CDR2 SASEGT, per germline. The CDR3 is made up of 15 amino acids.

The J gene is TRBJ2-7, the V gene TRBV5-1, with TRBD2 identical over 7 bases. V was pared by 5 bases and J by 0 bases, with 14 bases of the junction left unmatched. Germline-derived CDR1 and CDR2 are SGHRS and YFSETQ. There are 17 residues in the CDR3. The DNA of the CDR3 is TGCGCCAGCAGACCCTCTAAGGCAGCGGGGAGCTCCTACGAGCAGTACTTC. It translates to CASRPSKAAGSSYEQYF.

The chain links TRBV10-3 to TRBJ1-1; D unclear. CDR1 is ENHRY and CDR2 is SYGVKD in the germline V gene. The length of the CDR3 is 14 residues. The ends were cut back, 2 bases at V and 2 bases at J, with 9 bases in the middle. The CDR3 here is CAISEVGRNTEAFF. The CDR3 DNA reads TGTGCCATCAGTGAGGTGGGAAGAAACACTGAAGCTTTCTTT.

The rearrangement joins TRBV6-5 to TRBJ2-2, with a weak D call TRBD1 (5 bases). Germline CDR1 MNHEY, CDR2 SVGAGI. This CDR3 comprises 16 residues. V gave up 4 bases and J gave up 0 bases, with 12 bases separating them. The CDR3 reads CASSSAGKSNTGELFF. The CDR3 DNA reads TGTGCCAGCAGTTCCGCAGGGAAATCGAACACCGGGGAGCTGTTTTTT.

This clone was picked up one time. This chain connects TRBV7-7 to TRBJ2-7, with D perhaps TRBD2 (6 bases). The CDR3 is made up of 15 amino acids. V lost 5 bases, J lost 0 bases, and 14 bases lay in between. The germline V gene has CDR1 SSHAT and CDR2 FNYEAQ (reference sequence). CDR3 in amino acids: CASSVPSVSSYEQYF. CDR3 bases: TGTGCCAGCAGCGTTCCTAGCGTTAGCTCCTACGAGCAGTACTTC.

The chain has TRBV4-1 and TRBJ2-7; no definite D call. The germline CDR1 and CDR2 sequences are MGHRA and YSYEKL. The CDR3 contains 15 residues. The V gene lost 4 bases and the J gene lost 0 bases, with 13 bases spanning the gap. CDR3 residues: CASSLYRTISYEQYF. The DNA of the CDR3 is TGCGCCAGCAGCCTTTACCGGACCATCTCCTACGAGCAGTACTTC.

The chain joins TRBV12-5 to TRBJ2-3; 11 bases are shared with TRBD2. Germline CDR1 is LGHNT and CDR2 is FRNRAP. Unmatched junction bases numbered 18, after V lost 11 bases and J lost 5 bases. The CDR3 contains 17 residues. CDR3 nucleotide sequence: TGTGCTCCACCCCCCCTCCCGGGACTAGCGGCTAGAGATACGCAGTATTTT. This gives the protein CAPPPLPGLAARDTQYF.

The V and J genes are TRBV7-9 and TRBJ2-2; weak D call: TRBD1 (5 bases). CDR1 is SEHNR and CDR2 is FQNEAQ in the germline V gene (reference sequence). The CDR3 covers 15 residues. Trimming cost V 5 bases and J 6 bases, with 16 bases left between them. The CDR3 bases are TGTGCCAGCAGCGATGCCCGCAGGGTTGCCGGGGAGCTGTTTTTT. Amino acids: CASSDARRVAGELFF.

This clone was counted between two and nine times. The chain carries TRBV19 and TRBJ1-6; 8 bases line up with TRBD1. Per germline, CDR1 LNHDA and CDR2 SQIVND (reference sequence). After removal of 4 bases from V and 7 bases from J, the junction contained 12 bases not matched to a gene. This CDR3 comprises 17 residues. As DNA, the CDR3 is TGTGCCAGTAGTAGGAGGGGGTTGACAGGGGACAATTCACCCCTCCACTTT. It translates to CASSRRGLTGDNSPLHF.

The rearrangement joins TRBV29-1 to TRBJ2-3; 8 bases fit TRBD1. The CDR3 runs to 15 residues. After removal of 7 bases from V and 4 bases from J, the junction contained 13 bases not matched to a gene. Germline loops: CDR1 SQVTM, CDR2 ANQGSEA. CDR3 nucleotide sequence: TGCAGCGGCATTGTGGGGCCAGGGGGCCCAGATACGCAGTATTTT. It translates to CSGIVGPGGPDTQYF.